This is a list of T cell receptor beta chains from one sample in a study of blood T cells in healthy people across ages. Using its own MiXCR run on the 5' RACE reads, TCRdb lists one record per CDR3 protein. Among about 1,400,000 distinct CDR3 sequences listed, 42% were seen once. The sequencing input was blood. These receptors came from a woman aged 18-30 years in good health. Each CDR3 is given with its conserved first and last residue. A D gene is named only where the DNA matches it firmly. Not all rows give a size; the values are once, few, many and, for expanded clones, a class.

TRBV25-1	-	-	TRBJ2-2	CASSEAWSGVTGELFF	TGTGCCAGCAGTGAGGCGTGGAGCGGAGTTACCGGGGAGCTGTTTTTT
TRBV12-3/TRBV12-4	few	-	TRBJ1-1	CASSLQDGTEAFF	TGTGCCAGCAGTCTCCAGGACGGCACTGAAGCTTTCTTT
TRBV28	few	-	TRBJ1-5	CASSLPFLSHSNQPQHF	TGTGCCAGCAGTTTACCCTTTTTGTCTCATAGCAATCAGCCCCAGCATTTT
TRBV6-5	-	-	TRBJ2-3	CASKPSGATDTQYF	TGTGCCAGCAAACCTAGTGGGGCGACAGATACGCAGTATTTT
TRBV13	once	TRBD2	TRBJ2-7	CASSHSGGAAYNEQYF	TGTGCCAGCAGCCATAGCGGGGGGGCCGCCTACAATGAGCAGTACTTC
TRBV6-5	few	-	TRBJ2-3	CASSYLRIDIPHTDTQYF	TGTGCCAGCAGTTACTTGCGCATCGACATCCCCCACACAGATACGCAGTATTTT
TRBV30	-	-	TRBJ2-7	CAGSTSAYEQYF	TGTGCCGGGAGTACTTCGGCCTACGAGCAGTACTTC
TRBV11-1	few	-	TRBJ2-3	CASSFAAFSTDTQYF	TGTGCCAGCAGCTTCGCAGCCTTTAGCACAGATACGCAGTATTTT
TRBV6-1	few	-	TRBJ1-5	CASSDSRVRQPQHF	TGTGCCAGCAGTGATAGTAGGGTACGGCAGCCCCAGCATTTT
TRBV9	few	-	TRBJ2-7	CASSDRPDEHEQYF	TGTGCCAGCAGCGATCGACCGGACGAGCACGAGCAGTACTTC
TRBV20-1	-	-	TRBJ2-6	CSAFVTGSGANVLTF	TGCAGTGCCTTCGTAACAGGCTCTGGGGCCAACGTCCTGACTTTC
TRBV4-2	-	-	TRBJ1-4	CASSQDAGAVYTTKEKLFF	TGTGCCAGCAGCCAAGATGCAGGGGCGGTGTATACAACTAAGGAAAAACTGTTTTTT
TRBV6-5	-	-	TRBJ1-1	CASSYSRRAGTEAFF	TGTGCCAGCAGTTACTCGCGCAGGGCCGGCACTGAAGCTTTCTTT
TRBV24-1	-	-	TRBJ2-5	CATSDGETQYF	TGTGCCACCAGTGACGGGGAGACCCAGTACTTC
TRBV7-2	few	-	TRBJ2-3	CATSQDTDTQYF	TGTGCCACGAGTCAGGACACAGATACGCAGTATTTT
TRBV10-3	-	-	TRBJ2-2	CAIAPAQGFSGELFF	TGTGCCATCGCGCCTGCCCAGGGGTTTTCCGGGGAGCTGTTTTTT
TRBV29-1	-	-	TRBJ2-6	CSVGLIPHGRQGSSGANVLTF	TGCAGCGTTGGTCTGATTCCTCATGGGAGGCAGGGGAGCTCTGGGGCCAACGTCCTGACTTTC
TRBV11-1	-	-	TRBJ2-2	CASTLGGTGELFF	TGTGCCAGCACCCTGGGGGGCACCGGGGAGCTGTTTTTT
TRBV6-1	-	TRBD2	TRBJ2-1	CASTAFRTSGGAGNEQFF	TGTGCCAGCACCGCCTTTCGGACTAGCGGGGGGGCCGGGAATGAGCAGTTCTTC
TRBV10-3	-	-	TRBJ1-1	CTISEYVGTEAFF	TGTACCATCAGTGAGTACGTGGGCACTGAAGCTTTCTTT
TRBV20-1	-	-	TRBJ1-2	CSARDTAVRTYGYTF	TGCAGTGCTAGAGATACGGCAGTTCGAACCTATGGCTACACCTTC
TRBV4-1	few	-	TRBJ2-1	CASSQEGFLNNEQFF	TGCGCCAGCAGCCAAGAAGGGTTTTTGAACAATGAGCAGTTCTTC
TRBV25-1	-	TRBD1	TRBJ1-6	CASSELDRDVSPLHF	TGTGCCAGCAGTGAGCTGGACAGGGATGTGTCACCCCTCCACTTT
TRBV9	-	TRBD2	TRBJ2-4	CASSVRAGGPDEQYF	TGTGCCAGCAGCGTAAGGGCGGGAGGGCCGGATGAGCAGTACTTC
TRBV4-1	-	TRBD1	TRBJ1-1	CASSQPGQGARAFF	TGCGCCAGCAGCCAACCCGGACAGGGGGCGAGAGCTTTCTTT
TRBV5-1	-	-	TRBJ2-3	CASSLALTYTDTQYF	TGCGCCAGCAGCTTGGCGCTAACTTACACAGATACGCAGTATTTT